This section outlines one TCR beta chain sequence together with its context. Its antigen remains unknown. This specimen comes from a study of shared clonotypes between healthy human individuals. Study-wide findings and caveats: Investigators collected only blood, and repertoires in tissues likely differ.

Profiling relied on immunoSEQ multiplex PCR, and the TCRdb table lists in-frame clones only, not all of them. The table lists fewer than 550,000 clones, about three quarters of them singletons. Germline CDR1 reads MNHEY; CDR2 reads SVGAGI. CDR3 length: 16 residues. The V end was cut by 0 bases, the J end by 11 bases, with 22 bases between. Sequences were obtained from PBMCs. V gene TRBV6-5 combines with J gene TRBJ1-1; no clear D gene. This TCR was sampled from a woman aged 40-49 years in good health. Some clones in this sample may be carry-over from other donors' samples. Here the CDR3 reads CASSYSVAGLSVGAFF. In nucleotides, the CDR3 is TGTGCCAGCAGTTACTCGGTCGCTGGTTTGTCGGTTGGGGCTTTCTTT.